Listed below are T cell receptor beta chains from one sample, sequenced in a study of T cell changes during pregnancy in multiple sclerosis. This table comes from immunoSEQ multiplex PCR, and its TCRdb copy is limited to in-frame clones, with some not included. The sample holds 50,000 or so clones, over 80% seen once. The sample was CD4+ T cells from peripheral blood mononuclear cells, taken in the third trimester of pregnancy. The origin of the receptors is a female donor with multiple sclerosis, enrolled in a pregnancy study. The CDR3 runs from the conserved cysteine through the conserved F or W. The D gene is left open where the match is weak. Clone size is given for some rows only: seen once, a few or many times, or a class if the clone is expanded.

TRBV19	TRBD1	.	TRBJ1-1	TGTGCCAGTAGTATAGATCCGAGGACAGGGGGTGTCGGGAACACTGAAGCTTTCTTT	CASSIDPRTGGVGNTEAFF
TRBV9	.	.	TRBJ2-3	TGTGCCAGCAGCGAGGGGATCACAGATACGCAGTATTTT	CASSEGITDTQYF
TRBV5-6	.	.	TRBJ2-5	TGTGCCAGCAGCTCCTTGGGCCAGCAAGAGACCCAGTACTTC	CASSSLGQQETQYF
TRBV7-2	TRBD1	once	TRBJ2-3	TGTGCCAGCAGCCCTGGACAGGGGGCGACAGATACGCAGTATTTT	CASSPGQGATDTQYF
TRBV4-3	.	.	TRBJ1-2	TGCGCCAGCAGCCAAGATATTCAGGGACTATACGGCTACACCTTC	CASSQDIQGLYGYTF
TRBV2	TRBD1	.	TRBJ1-4	TGTGCCAGTCGAATTTCCAGCAGGGGGACAACTAATGAAAAACTGTTTTTT	CASRISSRGTTNEKLFF
TRBV10-3	TRBD1	few	TRBJ1-4	TGTGCCATCAGTGCTACGGGCGGGGGACAGGCTAATGAAAAACTGTTTTTT	CAISATGGGQANEKLFF
TRBV29-1	.	.	TRBJ1-2	TGCAGCACCACAGGGCGTGGTGGCTACACCTTC	CSTTGRGGYTF
TRBV7-9	TRBD1	.	TRBJ2-3	TGTGCCAGCAGCGCCGGGACAGCAACAGATACGCAGTATTTT	CASSAGTATDTQYF
TRBV6-5	.	.	TRBJ1-2	TGTGCCAGCAGAGGGACACCCGGTGACTATGGCTACACCTTC	CASRGTPGDYGYTF
TRBV6-5	TRBD1	.	TRBJ1-4	TGTGCCAGCAGGAGACAGGGCACTAATGAAAAACTGTTTTTT	CASRRQGTNEKLFF
TRBV7-9	.	.	TRBJ1-1	TGTGCCAGCAGCGGGCGGAGGTCAGGGGATCAAGCTTTCTTT	CASSGRRSGDQAFF
TRBV6-1	.	.	TRBJ1-1	TGTGCCAGCAGTGCCCTAGAGGGCACTGAAGCTTTCTTT	CASSALEGTEAFF
TRBV9	.	.	TRBJ1-2	TGTGCCAGCAGCGTAGAAGGAGGGTTTGGCTACACCTTC	CASSVEGGFGYTF
TRBV4-1	.	.	TRBJ1-2	TGCGCCAGCAGCCAAGGGGAGTTTGGGATCTATGGCTACACCTTC	CASSQGEFGIYGYTF
TRBV11-3	TRBD2	.	TRBJ2-1	TGTGCCAGCAGCTTAGGCGGGGGGGCTTCCAATGAGCAGTTCTTC	CASSLGGGASNEQFF
TRBV9	.	.	TRBJ2-3	TGTGCCAGCAGCGGAATAAACAGGGAAGATACGCAGTATTTT	CASSGINREDTQYF
TRBV6-6	.	.	TRBJ2-7	TGTGCCAGCAGAAAGGACTCTTACGAGCAGTACTTC	CASRKDSYEQYF
TRBV4-3	TRBD1	.	TRBJ1-2	TGCGCCAGCAGCCGATCGGGACAGAGCTATGGCTACACCTTC	CASSRSGQSYGYTF
TRBV19	TRBD2	.	TRBJ2-6	TGTGCCAGTAGTCCACGAGGGGCGGGGGGGCGATCTGGGGCCAACGTCCTGACTTTC	CASSPRGAGGRSGANVLTF
TRBV6-4	TRBD1	.	TRBJ2-1	TGTGCCAGCAGTGTTGCAGGGGGCTGGTACAATGAGCAGTTCTTC	CASSVAGGWYNEQFF
TRBV28	.	.	TRBJ1-3	TGTGCCAGCAGTTTTGGGAGCGGGCTGGGTGGAAACACCATATATTTT	CASSFGSGLGGNTIYF
TRBV11-2	TRBD2	.	TRBJ2-3	TGTGCCAGCAGCCTGAGCGGGGGGGCCTCAGATACGCAGTATTTT	CASSLSGGASDTQYF
TRBV28	.	.	TRBJ1-2	TGTGCCAGCACAAGACCGGGAAACTATGGCTACACCTTC	CASTRPGNYGYTF
TRBV21-1	.	.	TRBJ1-5	TGTGCCAGCAGCAAAGGGCGACAGGGGCGATTTTATCAGCCCCAGCATTTT	CASSKGRQGRFYQPQHF
TRBV11-1	.	.	TRBJ2-2	TGTGCCAGCAGTAGGAGGGGGGGTCGTGCCGGGGAGCTGTTTTTT	CASSRRGGRAGELFF
TRBV7-2	TRBD2	.	TRBJ2-7	TGTGCCAGCACCCCGGGACTAGCTCCTAAGGGGGAGCAGTACTTC	CASTPGLAPKGEQYF
TRBV7-7	TRBD2	.	TRBJ2-1	TGTGCCAGCAGCGTATCGGGACTAGCGGGGGGAAATGAGCAGTTCTTC	CASSVSGLAGGNEQFF
TRBV6-6	.	.	TRBJ2-1	TGTGCCAGCAGTCCAACCTACAATGAGCAGTTCTTC	CASSPTYNEQFF
TRBV6-1	TRBD1	.	TRBJ1-4	TGTGCCAGCAGTCGGACAGGGTTGCAAGAAAAACTGTTTTTT	CASSRTGLQEKLFF
TRBV2	TRBD2	.	TRBJ2-2	TGTGCCAGCAGTGGATTTGGGGGGGCCGGGGAGCTGTTTTTT	CASSGFGGAGELFF
TRBV5-6	TRBD2	.	TRBJ2-4	TGTGCCAGCAGCCAGCCGGGACTAGCGGGGGGGCGAGCCAAAAACATTCAGTACTTC	CASSQPGLAGGRAKNIQYF
TRBV4-1	TRBD1	.	TRBJ1-6	TGCGCCAGCAGCCAAGGGGGACAGGGGGAGTCACCCCTCCACTTT	CASSQGGQGESPLHF
TRBV2	.	.	TRBJ1-5	TGTGCCAGCAGTGTCCGCCCGGGTAGCAATCAGCCCCAGCATTTT	CASSVRPGSNQPQHF
TRBV10-3	TRBD1	.	TRBJ1-3	TGTGCCATCAAGGGACAGGAGGGCCTCTCTGGAAACACCATATATTTT	CAIKGQEGLSGNTIYF
TRBV7-3	TRBD2	.	TRBJ2-1	TGTGCCAGCAGCACGGGACTAGCGGACTACAATGAGCAGTTCTTC	CASSTGLADYNEQFF
TRBV6-5	.	.	TRBJ2-2	TGTGCCAGCAGTTCGCGGGGGCCGAGCACCGGGGAGCTGTTTTTT	CASSSRGPSTGELFF
TRBV6-1	TRBD1	.	TRBJ1-6	TGTGCCAGCAGTGACCGGACAGGGTTAAATTCACCCCTCCACTTT	CASSDRTGLNSPLHF
TRBV4-2	TRBD2	.	TRBJ2-2	TGTGCCAGCAGCCCCAGAATTCGGGGGGGGCCCAACACCGGGGAGCTGTTTTTT	CASSPRIRGGPNTGELFF
TRBV6-6	TRBD1	.	TRBJ1-4	TGTGCCAGCAGTTACGGGACAGAGAATGAAAAACTGTTTTTT	CASSYGTENEKLFF
TRBV14	.	.	TRBJ2-2	TGTGCCAGCAGCCAAGATTTCGGCAGACTTGCCGGGGAGCTGTTTTTT	CASSQDFGRLAGELFF
TRBV29-1	.	.	TRBJ2-7	TGCAGCGTTAGACTATCTCTAAGGGAGCAGTACTTC	CSVRLSLREQYF
TRBV7-9	.	once	TRBJ2-5	TGTGCCAGCAGTCACAGACTAGAAAGAGGAGAGACCCAGTACTTC	CASSHRLERGETQYF
TRBV6-6	TRBD2	.	TRBJ2-5	TGTGCCAGTCGGGAGCGGGGGGGCCGGGAGACCCAGTACTTC	CASRERGGRETQYF
TRBV15	TRBD1	.	TRBJ2-1	TGTGCCACCAGCAGAGAGTTAGGGGGCCCTCAGTTCTTC	CATSRELGGPQFF
TRBV6-4	.	.	TRBJ1-2	TGTGCCAGCAGGGCGACACCGAGCTATGGCTACACCTTC	CASRATPSYGYTF
TRBV7-2	TRBD1	.	TRBJ1-5	TGTGCCAGCAATACAGGGGGCATAAACAATCAGCCCCAGCATTTT	CASNTGGINNQPQHF
TRBV18	.	few	TRBJ1-2	TGTGCCAGCTCACCATCAGACAGCCTCTATGGCTACACCTTC	CASSPSDSLYGYTF
TRBV5-4	.	.	TRBJ1-2	TGTGCCAGCAGCCCCCAGAGGCAGAGCTATGGCTACACCTTC	CASSPQRQSYGYTF
TRBV7-3	.	.	TRBJ2-5	TGTGCCAGCAGCCGTTCCAGGGGCCAAGAGACCCAGTACTTC	CASSRSRGQETQYF
TRBV18	.	once	TRBJ2-7	TGTGCCAGCTCACCGTACGACAGGATCTACGAGCAGTACTTC	CASSPYDRIYEQYF
TRBV5-4	.	.	TRBJ1-6	TGTGCCAGCAGCTTGGGGGGACACCATAATTCACCCCTCCACTTT	CASSLGGHHNSPLHF
TRBV6-1	.	.	TRBJ1-3	TGTGCCAGCAGCCCGCGGACAGACGGAAACACCATATATTTT	CASSPRTDGNTIYF